This is a list of T cell receptor beta chains from one sample in a study of PD-L1 blockade in urothelial cancer. TCRdb's copy holds only in-frame clones and misses some; the assay was immunoSEQ multiplex PCR. The sample contains approximately 55,000 clones, roughly 86% of which appear only once. The sample consisted of PBMCs, taken around atezolizumab (anti-PD-L1) treatment. These receptors all stem from a man aged 60 to 69 with urothelial cancer. The CDR3 runs from the conserved cysteine through the conserved F or W. The order of the fields is J gene, V gene, D gene, clone size, CDR3 DNA, CDR3 protein. The D gene is left open where the match is weak. Size is omitted from some rows. Given values are once, few, many or a class for expanded clones.

j_call: TRBJ2-5
v_call: TRBV6-4
d_call: TRBD1
clone_size: .
cdr3_nt: TGTGCCAGCAGTAGGGACAGTCAAGAGACCCAGTACTTC
cdr3_aa: CASSRDSQETQYF

j_call: TRBJ1-1
v_call: TRBV19
d_call: .
clone_size: .
cdr3_nt: TGTGCCAGTAGCCGAACACTAATGAACACTGAAGCTTTCTTT
cdr3_aa: CASSRTLMNTEAFF

j_call: TRBJ2-3
v_call: TRBV7-6
d_call: TRBD2
clone_size: .
cdr3_nt: TGTGCCAGCAGCTTAACGTCTAGCGGGAGGGCAGATACGCAGTATTTT
cdr3_aa: CASSLTSSGRADTQYF

j_call: TRBJ2-1
v_call: TRBV2
d_call: .
clone_size: .
cdr3_nt: TGTGCCAGCAGAGCCCAAGGACTATCTACCACAGAGGAGCAGTTCTTC
cdr3_aa: CASRAQGLSTTEEQFF

j_call: TRBJ1-1
v_call: TRBV30
d_call: TRBD1
clone_size: .
cdr3_nt: TGTGCCTGGGGGACAGGTAGCATGAACACTGAAGCTTTCTTT
cdr3_aa: CAWGTGSMNTEAFF

j_call: TRBJ1-2
v_call: TRBV4-3
d_call: .
clone_size: .
cdr3_nt: TGCGCCAGCAGCCAGCCAAGCGGGGCGGGGGGCTACACCTTC
cdr3_aa: CASSQPSGAGGYTF

j_call: TRBJ2-5
v_call: TRBV10-2
d_call: TRBD2
clone_size: few
cdr3_nt: TGCGCCAGCAGGCTAGCGGTTCAAGAGACCCAGTACTTC
cdr3_aa: CASRLAVQETQYF

j_call: TRBJ2-2
v_call: TRBV4-1
d_call: .
clone_size: .
cdr3_nt: TGCGCCAGCAGCCCTGTTCTGAACACCGGGGAGCTGTTTTTT
cdr3_aa: CASSPVLNTGELFF

j_call: TRBJ2-1
v_call: TRBV7-2
d_call: .
clone_size: once
cdr3_nt: TGTGCCAGCAGCGCGCGGTTTAACAATGAGCAGTTCTTC
cdr3_aa: CASSARFNNEQFF

j_call: TRBJ1-2
v_call: TRBV9
d_call: .
clone_size: .
cdr3_nt: TGTGCCAGCAGCGTAGTTCCGAACTATGGCTACACCTTC
cdr3_aa: CASSVVPNYGYTF